One and the same sample provided the 3 T cell receptor beta chains below, sequenced in a study of cytomegalovirus exposure and HLA in healthy donors. Only in-frame clones appear in the TCRdb table, and some are missing; sequencing was by immunoSEQ multiplex PCR. The sample has some 67,000 clones, about 94% seen once; the top ten hold roughly 0.94%. What was sequenced was PBMCs. The receptors shown here come from a woman in her late teens or twenties in good health and CMV-seronegative.

The chain recombines TRBV4-3 with TRBJ1-6; the D is unclear. In germline, CDR1 is LGHNA, CDR2 YSLEER. The CDR3 is made up of 12 amino acids. Trimming took 2 bases from V and 6 from J, leaving 2 bases between them. CDR3 bases: TGCGCCAGCAGCCAACGTAATTCACCCCTCCACTTT. Protein: CASSQRNSPLHF.

This clone was found once. The chain joins TRBV7-8 to TRBJ1-5; perhaps TRBD1 as D (5 bases). The CDR3 covers 15 residues. Trimming cost V 0 bases and J 5 bases, with 11 bases left between them. Looked up from germline, CDR1 is SGHVS and CDR2 is FQNEAQ. The CDR3 spells CASSLATGGDQPQHF. In DNA, the CDR3 is TGTGCCAGCAGCTTAGCGACGGGAGGGGATCAGCCCCAGCATTTT.

The genes are TRBV2 and TRBJ1-2; the D gene is possibly TRBD1 (5 bases). This CDR3 is built from 17 residues. In germline, CDR1 is SNHLY, CDR2 FYNNEI. V lost 5 bases and J lost 0, with 19 bases in between. The CDR3 DNA sequence: TGTGCCAGCAGTCCCTCAGGGAAAATATTCTCTAACTATGGCTACACCTTC. Residues: CASSPSGKIFSNYGYTF. Together with reference TRBV2 and TRBJ1-2, the CDR3 gives the full variable domain: EPEVTQTPSHQVTQMGQEVILRCVPISNHLYFYWYRQILGQKVEFLVSFYNNEISEKSEIFDDQFSVERPDGSNFTLKIRSTKLEDSAMYFCASSPSGKIFSNYGYTFGSGTRLTVV.